Given below is one TCR beta chain in context. This entry belongs to a study of blood T cell repertoires in COVID-19. Study as a whole: Acute and convalescent COVID-19 samples came from the United States, Italy and Spain.

Methods used by the authors: Amplification from reference gene primers served as the basis for estimated nucleated cell counts. TCRdb's copy holds only in-frame clones and misses some; the assay was immunoSEQ multiplex PCR. That table supplies the V and J calls and clone size; D and trimming were determined from the DNA. The repertoire holds 30,000 or so clones, with about 90% as singletons. The V gene's germline CDR1 is SGHVS and CDR2 FNYEAQ. This CDR3 spans 14 amino acids. J gave up 2 bases and V 3 bases, and 4 bases lay outside the gene matches. This receptor was obtained from a man aged 65-85 years with active or convalescent COVID-19. The specimen sequenced was peripheral blood. The rearrangement joins TRBV7-6 to TRBJ2-7; 7 positions match TRBD1. As DNA, the CDR3 is TGTGCCAGCAGCTTCCAAACAGGGGCCTACGAGCAGTACTTC. Amino acids: CASSFQTGAYEQYF. The full variable domain, its missing parts supplied by reference TRBV7-6 and TRBJ2-7, is GAGVSQSPRYKVTKRGQDVALRCDPISGHVSLYWYRQALGQGPEFLTYFNYEAQQDKSGLPNDRFSAERPEGSISTLTIQRTEQRDSAMYRCASSFQTGAYEQYFGPGTRLTVT.